The present TCR beta chain was sequenced within a study of early T cells in non-severe SARS-CoV-2 infection. Germline CDR1 ENHRY, CDR2 SYGVKD. CDR3 length equals 11 residues. V was pared by 1 base and J by 8 bases, with 2 bases between. TCRdb called the 5' RACE reads again in MiXCR, with one record for every CDR3 protein. The sample lists some 87,000 distinct CDR3 sequences, roughly 13% seen once, with about 1% in the top ten. The sample taken for sequencing was whole blood. The TCR was taken from an adult who was a healthcare worker with PCR-confirmed SARS-CoV-2 infection or an uninfected control (not recorded which). The chain has TRBV10-3 and TRBJ2-2, with D hard to call. In DNA, the CDR3 is TGTGCCATCAGTGAGTTTGGGGAGCTGTTTTTT. Its translation: CAISEFGELFF.